This TCR beta chain was retrieved from a study of T-cell memory formation after mild COVID-19. TCRdb ran MiXCR on the 5' RACE reads and lists one entry per CDR3 protein. The repertoire holds 360,000 or so distinct CDR3 sequences, with 28% as singletons. V was clipped by 4 bases and J by 11 bases, with 15 bases between them. Germline V CDR1 and CDR2: SGHRS, YFSETQ. The CDR3 consists of 12 residues. This chain joins TRBV5-1 and TRBJ1-1; the D gene is possibly TRBD1 (6 bases). The sequence was collected from an adult woman who had mild COVID-19 (a few samples of this study predate the infection). Cell type and time point are not known. The specimen was PBMCs or a T cell subset sorted from them (not recorded which). The CDR3 loop reads CASSGKGEGAFF. Here the CDR3 DNA reads TGCGCCAGCAGCGGGAAGGGGGAAGGGGCTTTCTTT. Using reference TRBV5-1 and TRBJ1-1 for the parts outside the CDR3, the full variable domain is KAGVTQTPRYLIKTRGQQVTLSCSPISGHRSVSWYQQTPGQGLQFLFEYFSETQRNKGNFPGRFSGRQFSNSRSEMNVSTLELGDSALYLCASSGKGEGAFFGQGTRLTVV.